The 24 T cell receptor beta chains listed next were all sequenced from one sample in a study of OX40 agonist ivuxolimab in advanced cancers. Library creation used the immunoSEQ multiplex PCR assay. The table comes from immuneACCESS by way of TCRdb, which keeps in-frame sequences with V and J called. Part of the clones is missing from these tables; in studies checked, under half for an unresolved V gene and the rest for unknown reasons. The sample contains tens of thousands of clones, 70% to 90% of them found a single time. The ten biggest clones cover under 0.4% of the sample. The sample was CD4+ or CD8+ T cells sorted from blood, taken in a trial of the OX40 agonist ivuxolimab. These receptors all stem from an adult with an advanced solid tumor such as melanoma, head and neck, liver or kidney cancer.

The chain has TRBV6-6 and TRBJ1-2; perhaps TRBD1 as D (5 bases). The CDR3 extends over 14 amino acids. The germline V and J ends were trimmed by 2 bases and 8 bases, with 15 bases remaining between them. The germline CDR1 and CDR2 sequences are MNHNY and SVGAGI (reference sequence). Here the CDR3 reads CASSYRDPWRGYTF. The CDR3 nucleotides read TGTGCCAGCAGTTACAGGGACCCGTGGAGGGGCTACACCTTC.

The rearrangement uses TRBV7-8 and TRBJ2-2, with D possibly being TRBD1 (6 bases). V lost 5 bases and J lost 2, with 12 bases in between. The germline CDR1 and CDR2 sequences are SGHVS and FQNEAQ. The CDR3 consists of 15 residues. The CDR3 here is CASSPRQVNTGELFF. Written as DNA, the CDR3 is TGTGCCAGCAGCCCAAGACAGGTTAACACCGGGGAGCTGTTTTTT.

The chain couples TRBV14 to TRBJ1-4; D uncertain. The germline V gene has CDR1 SGHDN and CDR2 FVKESK. This CDR3 comprises 16 residues. The germline V and J ends were trimmed by 1 base and 7 bases, with 16 bases remaining between them. The CDR3: CASSQARSAGTEKLFF. CDR3 DNA: TGTGCCAGCAGCCAAGCCAGGTCGGCAGGCACTGAAAAACTGTTTTTT. The whole variable domain, remainder taken from reference TRBV14 and TRBJ1-4, is EAGVTQFPSHSVIEKGQTVTLRCDPISGHDNLYWYRRVMGKEIKFLLHFVKESKQDESGMPNNRFLAERTGGTYSTLKVQPAELEDSGVYFCASSQARSAGTEKLFFGSGTQLSVL.

The rearrangement joins TRBV9 to TRBJ1-3; D not certain. The CDR3 is 11 amino acids. In germline, CDR1 is SGDLS, CDR2 YYNGEE. V dropped 0 bases and J dropped 7 bases, with 2 bases sitting between them. This CDR3 reads CASSVDNTIYF. CDR3 bases: TGTGCCAGCAGCGTAGATAACACCATATATTTT.

The chain employs TRBV29-1 and TRBJ1-3; 7 bases agree with TRBD1. The ends lost 6 bases at V and 7 bases at J; junction bases unmatched: 9. Looked up from germline, CDR1 is SQVTM and CDR2 is ANQGSEA. The CDR3 extends over 13 amino acids. The CDR3 spells CSVPGPQGNTIYF. CDR3 bases: TGCAGCGTCCCGGGCCCACAGGGGAACACCATATATTTT. Using reference TRBV29-1 and TRBJ1-3 for the parts outside the CDR3, the full variable domain is SAVISQKPSRDICQRGTSLTIQCQVDSQVTMMFWYRQQPGQSLTLIATANQGSEATYESGFVIDKFPISRPNLTFSTLTVSNMSPEDSSIYLCSVPGPQGNTIYFGEGSWLTVV.

The chain couples TRBV10-2 to TRBJ1-2; D unresolved. The length of the CDR3 is 14 residues. Trimming took off 6 bases at V and 4 bases at J, with 15 bases between the two ends. In germline, CDR1 is WSHSY, CDR2 SAAADI. For the CDR3, the DNA is TGCGCCAGCAGCCCCCCCGGTGGGTCCTATGGCTACACCTTC. This translates into CASSPPGGSYGYTF.

This clone appeared a few times. The V gene is TRBV5-1, the J gene TRBJ1-2; possibly TRBD1 for D (6 bases). The V and J ends lost 1 base and 7 bases respectively, with 11 bases between them. The CDR3 length is 13 residues. Germline V gene data show CDR1 as SGHRS and CDR2 as YFSETQ. As DNA, the CDR3 is TGCGCCAGCAGCTTGTCAGGGGTTCGTGGCTACACCTTC. Amino acid sequence: CASSLSGVRGYTF.

The chain couples TRBV11-2 to TRBJ2-5; the D gene could be TRBD1 or TRBD2 (5 bases each). Trimming left V 5 bases short and J 5 bases short, with 18 bases between. Germline V gene sequence: CDR1 SGHAT, CDR2 FQNNGV. The CDR3 length is 15 residues. The CDR3 nucleotides read TGTGCCAGCAGCCCGCCAGGGAGATCTTCCGAGACCCAGTACTTC. Residues: CASSPPGRSSETQYF. The full variable domain, rest sourced from reference TRBV11-2 and TRBJ2-5, is EAGVAQSPRYKIIEKRQSVAFWCNPISGHATLYWYQQILGQGPKLLIQFQNNGVVDDSQLPKDRFSAERLKGVDSTLKIQPAKLEDSAVYLCASSPPGRSSETQYFGPGTRLLVL.

The V and J genes are TRBV9 and TRBJ2-5; D may be TRBD2 (6 bases). The length of the CDR3 is 14 residues. Trimming stripped 0 bases from V and 5 bases from J, with 11 bases between. Germline V gene lookup returns CDR1 SGDLS and CDR2 YYNGEE. CDR3 loop: CASSVEAGGETQYF. As DNA, the CDR3 is TGTGCCAGCAGCGTAGAGGCTGGGGGGGAGACCCAGTACTTC.

The V and J genes are TRBV7-9 and TRBJ1-2, with 11 bases aligning to TRBD1. Germline lookup yields CDR1 SEHNR and CDR2 FQNEAQ (reference sequence). The CDR3 extends over 14 amino acids. After removal of 5 bases from V and 7 bases from J, the junction contained 6 bases not matched to a gene. The CDR3 sequence is CASSAGQGAFGYTF. CDR3 DNA: TGTGCCAGCAGCGCCGGACAGGGGGCGTTTGGCTACACCTTC. The full variable domain, with the rest looked up from reference TRBV7-9 and TRBJ1-2, is DTGVSQNPRHKITKRGQNVTFRCDPISEHNRLYWYRQTLGQGPEFLTYFQNEAQLEKSRLLSDRFSAERPKGSFSTLEIQRTEQGDSAMYLCASSAGQGAFGYTFGSGTRLTVV.

V is TRBV18 and J is TRBJ1-6; TRBD1 might be the D (5 bases). The CDR3 is 13 residues long. Germline V lookup: CDR1 KGHSH, CDR2 LQKENI. V lost 3 bases to trimming and J lost 7 bases, with 7 bases between them. DNA for the CDR3: TGTGCCAGCTCACCGACAGTGAATTCACCCCTCCACTTT. Protein: CASSPTVNSPLHF.

The chain has TRBV7-6 and TRBJ1-2; TRBD1 agrees at 8 bases. The CDR3 totals 15 residues. V shed 4 bases, J shed 2 bases, and the junction held 6 bases outside the gene matches. Germline-derived CDR1 and CDR2 are SGHVS and FNYEAQ. The CDR3: CASSSGQGSNYGYTF. CDR3 in DNA: TGTGCCAGCAGCTCCGGACAGGGTTCCAACTATGGCTACACCTTC.

The CDR3 sequence is CASSLPPALSNQPQHF. As DNA, the CDR3 is TGTGCCAGCAGCTTACCCCCGGCCCTTAGCAATCAGCCCCAGCATTTT. The rearrangement uses TRBV7-2 and TRBJ1-5, with D unresolved. V gave up 2 bases and J gave up 0 bases, with 11 bases separating them. The CDR3 sequence is 16 residues long. Germline CDR1 and CDR2: SGHTA and FQGNSA.

This clone was recorded once. This chain connects TRBV29-1 to TRBJ2-1, with no clear D. The CDR3 sequence is 15 residues long. Between the trimmed V and J ends, which lost 0 bases and 0 bases, there was a span of 9 bases. Looked up from germline, CDR1 is SQVTM and CDR2 is ANQGSEA. In nucleotides, the CDR3 is TGCAGCGTTGAAGATGGCGCGGTCTCCTACAATGAGCAGTTCTTC. It translates to CSVEDGAVSYNEQFF.

This clone was recorded once. The V call is TRBV6-5, the J call TRBJ2-3; no firm D call. V dropped 10 bases and J dropped 1 base, with 9 bases sitting between them. Germline CDR1 MNHEY, CDR2 SVGAGI. This CDR3 region has 12 residues. The CDR3 nucleotides read TGTGCCACCTCTCCGGGCACAGATACGCAGTATTTT. This encodes CATSPGTDTQYF.

This chain uses TRBV6-5 with TRBJ2-7; 10 bases are shared with TRBD1. The CDR3 contains 13 residues. Germline-derived CDR1 and CDR2 are MNHEY and SVGAGI. Trimming cost V 5 bases and J 4 bases; bases outside gene matches: 2. The CDR3: CASSRGQGYEQYF. CDR3 DNA sequence: TGTGCCAGCAGTAGGGGACAGGGGTACGAGCAGTACTTC.

The chain carries TRBV21-1 and TRBJ1-6; the table's TRBD1 call for D was not verified on the DNA. TRBV21-1 is labeled a pseudogene. This CDR3 is built from 18 residues. The DNA for the CDR3 is TGTGCCAGCAGCAACGAGTGGGACAGGAGCTCCTATAATTCACCCCTCCACTTT. This gives the protein CASSNEWDRSSYNSPLHF.

The genes are TRBV5-1 and TRBJ2-7; tentatively, D is TRBD1 (5 bases). Germline CDR1 and CDR2: SGHRS and YFSETQ. V lost 1 base and J lost 6, with 8 bases in between. CDR3 length equals 12 residues. CDR3 in amino acids: CASSLMQGEQYF. As DNA, the CDR3 is TGCGCCAGCAGCTTGATGCAGGGCGAGCAGTACTTC. The variable domain in full, completed from reference TRBV5-1 and TRBJ2-7, reads KAGVTQTPRYLIKTRGQQVTLSCSPISGHRSVSWYQQTPGQGLQFLFEYFSETQRNKGNFPGRFSGRQFSNSRSEMNVSTLELGDSALYLCASSLMQGEQYFGPGTRLTVT.

The chain combines TRBV18 with TRBJ1-4; D call uncertain. The CDR3 runs 14 residues. V was pared by 2 bases and J by 7 bases, with 11 bases between. CDR1 and CDR2 from the germline V gene are KGHSH and LQKENI. CDR3: CASSPETWIEKLFF. The CDR3 DNA reads TGTGCCAGCTCACCAGAAACTTGGATTGAAAAACTGTTTTTT. The full variable domain, its missing parts supplied by reference TRBV18 and TRBJ1-4, is NAGVMQNPRHLVRRRGQEARLRCSPMKGHSHVYWYRQLPEEGLKFMVYLQKENIIDESGMPKERFSAEFPKEGPSILRIQQVVRGDSAAYFCASSPETWIEKLFFGSGTQLSVL.

The count of this clone is one. This chain links TRBV19 with TRBJ1-4; TRBD1 matches 7 bases. This CDR3 has 14 residues. V dropped 1 base and J dropped 7; count of bases not matched to a gene: 3. Looked up from germline, CDR1 is LNHDA and CDR2 is SQIVND (reference sequence). The CDR3 coding sequence is TGTGCCAGTAGTATAGGGGCAGGGGGTGAAAAACTGTTTTTT. It is translated as CASSIGAGGEKLFF. Supplemented by reference TRBV19 and TRBJ1-4, the full variable domain reads DGGITQSPKYLFRKEGQNVTLSCEQNLNHDAMYWYRQDPGQGLRLIYYSQIVNDFQKGDIAEGYSVSREKKESFPLTVTSAQKNPTAFYLCASSIGAGGEKLFFGSGTQLSVL.

The chain is built from TRBV4-1 and TRBJ2-7; D uncertain. This CDR3 comprises 17 residues. Germline V CDR1 and CDR2: MGHRA, YSYEKL. V was cut by 0 bases and J by 1 base, with 16 bases left in between. This chain's CDR3 is CASSQDFYGYSSYEQYF. DNA for the CDR3: TGCGCCAGCAGCCAAGATTTTTATGGTTACAGTTCCTACGAGCAGTACTTC.

This chain uses TRBV5-4 with TRBJ2-7; 8 positions agree with TRBD2. V was clipped by 3 bases and J by 7 bases; unmatched bases: 15. The CDR3 covers 16 residues. Germline CDR1 SGHNT, CDR2 YYREEE (reference sequence). CDR3: CASSSPSDSGVGEQYF. As DNA, the CDR3 is TGTGCCAGCAGCTCGCCCAGTGATAGCGGGGTGGGGGAGCAGTACTTC.

The rearrangement uses TRBV6-5 and TRBJ1-3; D not certain. Germline CDR1 is MNHEY and CDR2 is SVGAGI. V lost 5 bases, J lost 5 bases, and 13 bases lay in between. CDR3 length equals 14 residues. The CDR3 sequence: CASSTAGVRNTIYF. CDR3 DNA: TGTGCCAGCAGTACCGCCGGGGTTCGAAACACCATATATTTT.

The DNA for the CDR3 is TGTGCCATCACCCCCAGGGGCGGGGGCCTAGCCCCAGATACGCAGTATTTT. Its protein product is CAITPRGGGLAPDTQYF. The chain couples TRBV10-3 to TRBJ2-3, with D possibly matching TRBD2 (7 bases). Per the germline V gene, CDR1 is ENHRY and CDR2 is SYGVKD. This CDR3 contains 17 residues. V lost 7 bases and J lost 4, with 24 bases in between.